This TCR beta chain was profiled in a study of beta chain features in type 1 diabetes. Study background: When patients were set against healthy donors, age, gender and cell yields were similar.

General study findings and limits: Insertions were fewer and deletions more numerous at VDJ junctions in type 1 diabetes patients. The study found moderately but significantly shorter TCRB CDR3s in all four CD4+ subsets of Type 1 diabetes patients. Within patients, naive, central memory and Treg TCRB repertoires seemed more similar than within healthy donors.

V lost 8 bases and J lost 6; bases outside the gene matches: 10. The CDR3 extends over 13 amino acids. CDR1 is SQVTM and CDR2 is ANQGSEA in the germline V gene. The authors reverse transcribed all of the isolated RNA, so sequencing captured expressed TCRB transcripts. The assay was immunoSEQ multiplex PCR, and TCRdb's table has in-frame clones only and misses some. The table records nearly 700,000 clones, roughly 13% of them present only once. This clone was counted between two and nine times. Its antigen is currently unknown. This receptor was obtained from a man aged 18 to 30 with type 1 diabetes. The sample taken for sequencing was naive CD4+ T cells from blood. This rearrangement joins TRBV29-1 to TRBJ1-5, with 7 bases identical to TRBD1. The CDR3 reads CSFSETGLQPQHF. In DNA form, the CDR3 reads TGCAGCTTCTCTGAGACAGGGCTTCAGCCCCAGCATTTT.